The 22 T cell receptor beta chains listed next were all sequenced from one sample in a study of cytomegalovirus exposure and HLA in healthy donors. The primer mix had 60 Vbeta and 13 Jbeta primers. Method: immunoSEQ multiplex PCR; TCRdb's copy keeps in-frame clones and lacks some. The data contain roughly 220,000 clones, more than 65% of them singletons. The specimen was PBMCs. These receptors were taken from a man over 45 in good health and CMV-seronegative.

The CDR3 nucleotides are TGTGCCTGGAGCGCTGACAGGGATCACGGCTACACCTTC. This encodes CAWSADRDHGYTF. J is TRBJ1-2 and V is TRBV30, with 7 positions matching TRBD1. Trimming took 3 bases from V and 8 from J; bases not matched to a gene: 9. The CDR3 has 13 amino acids. Germline values: CDR1 GTSNPN, CDR2 SVGIG (reference sequence).

This clone occurred a few times. The V and J genes are TRBV7-8 and TRBJ2-7, with D maybe TRBD2 (6 bases). This CDR3 comprises 16 residues. V was pared by 0 bases and J by 5 bases, with 17 bases between. Germline assignment: CDR1 SGHVS and CDR2 FQNEAQ. This CDR3 is CASSLAGGPGSDEQYF. The CDR3 DNA reads as TGTGCCAGCAGCTTAGCGGGGGGACCAGGAAGCGACGAGCAGTACTTC.

This rearrangement joins TRBV9 to TRBJ2-7, with 11 bases fitting TRBD2. Germline V CDR1 and CDR2: SGDLS, YYNGEE. With 4 bases clipped from V and 0 bases from J, the junction kept 6 bases outside the gene matches. There are 16 residues in the CDR3. DNA for the CDR3: TGTGCCAGCAGCCTTCTAGCGGGAGGATCCTCCTACGAGCAGTACTTC. It specifies CASSLLAGGSSYEQYF.

The chain recombines TRBV2 with TRBJ1-2; 9 nucleotides match TRBD1. The CDR3 covers 14 residues. V trimming: 8 bases; J trimming: 2 bases; junction bases outside the gene matches: 6. CDR1 and CDR2 (germline): SNHLY, FYNNEI. This CDR3 is CASATDRGNYGYTF. The CDR3 DNA reads TGTGCCAGCGCTACCGACAGGGGGAACTATGGCTACACCTTC.

Details on this clone: The same CDR3 arises from other DNA sequences in this sample as well. V is TRBV19 and J is TRBJ1-1, with 8 bases lining up with TRBD1. CDR3 size: 14 residues. Trimming at V came to 6 bases and at J to 1 base, leaving 4 bases not matched to a gene. Per germline, CDR1 LNHDA and CDR2 SQIVND (reference sequence). DNA for the CDR3: TGTGCCAGTAGAAGACAGGGGCCGAACACTGAAGCTTTCTTT. Protein product: CASRRQGPNTEAFF.

V and J are TRBV2 and TRBJ2-5; tentative D call: TRBD1 (5 bases). Germline CDR1 is SNHLY and CDR2 is FYNNEI. This CDR3 comprises 15 residues. Trimming stripped 6 bases from V and 5 bases from J, with 19 bases between. In DNA, the CDR3 is TGTGCCAGCAGGGCTGGGGCGAATCCAGGGGAGACCCAGTACTTC. As protein: CASRAGANPGETQYF.

The chain joins TRBV30 to TRBJ1-4, with 9 bases that match TRBD1. The CDR3 runs to 14 residues. The junction had 7 bases not matched to a gene; V was cut back by 4 bases and J by 7 bases. Germline values: CDR1 GTSNPN, CDR2 SVGIG (reference sequence). This CDR3 reads CAWNPDRGGEKLFF. CDR3 DNA: TGTGCCTGGAACCCGGACAGGGGTGGTGAAAAACTGTTTTTT. The variable domain in full, with the rest retrieved from reference TRBV30 and TRBJ1-4, is SQTIHQWPATLVQPVGSPLSLECTVEGTSNPNLYWYRQAAGRGLQLLFYSVGIGQISSEVPQNLSASRPQDRQFILSSKKLLLSDSGFYLCAWNPDRGGEKLFFGSGTQLSVL.

The CDR3 here is CAWSVRGGRGNGYTF. CDR3 bases: TGTGCCTGGAGTGTACGTGGGGGCAGGGGGAATGGCTACACCTTC. The gene calls are TRBV30 and TRBJ1-2; 7 positions agree with TRBD1. Germline-derived CDR1 and CDR2 are GTSNPN and SVGIG (reference sequence). The trim removed 0 bases at V and 6 bases at J, leaving 10 bases unmatched. The CDR3 runs 15 residues.

This clone was observed a single time. The chain has TRBV14 and TRBJ2-7; D is perhaps TRBD2 (7 bases). Trimming left V 1 base short and J 7 bases short, with 20 bases between. This CDR3 has 16 residues. The germline gives CDR1 SGHDN, CDR2 FVKESK. The CDR3 region has the DNA TGTGCCAGCAGCCAAGCTGGGGGGGGGCTAGTCGGAGAGCAGTACTTC. Translation gives CASSQAGGGLVGEQYF.

This clone was recorded many times. This chain connects TRBV7-3 to TRBJ1-2; 7 bases map to TRBD1. This CDR3 is 13 amino acids long. The J segment lost 8 bases and the V segment lost 4 bases, leaving 7 bases of the junction unmatched. Germline assignment: CDR1 SGHTA and CDR2 FQGTGA. CDR3 DNA sequence: TGTGCCAGCAGCTCAAACACAGGGGCGGGCTACACCTTC. This gives the protein CASSSNTGAGYTF.

V gene TRBV4-2 combines with J gene TRBJ2-7; no clear D. Germline CDR1 LGHNA, CDR2 YNFKEQ. CDR3 length: 13 amino acids. The V and J ends lost 0 bases and 5 bases respectively, with 8 bases between them. CDR3: CASSQEFNNEQYF. CDR3 DNA: TGTGCCAGCAGCCAAGAATTTAACAACGAGCAGTACTTC.

The rearrangement uses TRBV6-1 and TRBJ1-1; D is perhaps TRBD1 (6 bases). The germline V and J ends were trimmed by 5 bases and 1 base, with 8 bases remaining between them. CDR1 is MNHNS, CDR2 SASEGT, per germline. The CDR3 runs to 13 residues. This chain's CDR3 is CASSRQENTEAFF. CDR3 nucleotide sequence: TGTGCCAGCAGTCGACAGGAGAACACTGAAGCTTTCTTT.

This clone was found a few times. Here the CDR3 reads CAISTGMNTEAFF. DNA for the CDR3: TGTGCCATCTCGACAGGGATGAACACTGAAGCTTTCTTT. The chain links TRBV19 to TRBJ1-1; 7 bases match TRBD1. The CDR3 contains 13 residues. Germline CDR1 and CDR2: LNHDA and SQIVND (reference sequence). Trimming at V came to 10 bases and at J to 0 bases, leaving 5 bases not matched to a gene.

Comment on this clone: The junction shows a germline mismatch at one end, possibly a read error. V is TRBV15 and J is TRBJ2-7; D might be TRBD1 (6 bases). The CDR3 loop spans 14 amino acids. Germline values: CDR1 LNHNV, CDR2 YYDKDF (reference sequence). The CDR3 coding sequence is TGTGCCACCAGTAGAGACAGGCTCTCCTACGAGCAGTACTTC. It specifies CATSRDRLSYEQYF.

This chain uses TRBV5-1 with TRBJ1-1; 10 bases match TRBD1. V shed 3 bases, J shed 3 bases, and the junction held 14 bases outside the gene matches. The CDR3 is 18 amino acids. Germline CDR1 is SGHRS and CDR2 is YFSETQ. The CDR3 sequence: CASSSVGMTGGWDTEAFF. The CDR3 nucleotides read TGCGCCAGCAGCTCAGTGGGGATGACAGGGGGCTGGGACACTGAAGCTTTCTTT. Combining the CDR3 with reference TRBV5-1 and TRBJ1-1 gives the whole variable domain KAGVTQTPRYLIKTRGQQVTLSCSPISGHRSVSWYQQTPGQGLQFLFEYFSETQRNKGNFPGRFSGRQFSNSRSEMNVSTLELGDSALYLCASSSVGMTGGWDTEAFFGQGTRLTVV.

This sequence joins TRBV6-6 and TRBJ1-1; a possible D gene is TRBD1 (5 bases). V was trimmed by 2 bases and J by 0 bases, leaving 7 bases between them. Germline V gene data show CDR1 as MNHNY and CDR2 as SVGAGI (reference sequence). CDR3 length: 14 amino acids. CDR3 in amino acids: CASSYRQMNTEAFF. CDR3 nucleotide sequence: TGTGCCAGCAGTTACAGACAGATGAACACTGAAGCTTTCTTT.

This clone has just a few counts. This chain links TRBV11-3 with TRBJ1-1; TRBD1 agrees at 11 bases. The length of the CDR3 is 14 residues. CDR1 is SGHNT, CDR2 YENEEA, per germline. After removal of 6 bases from V and 1 base from J, the junction contained 1 base not matched to a gene. The CDR3 DNA sequence: TGTGCCAGCAGTGGACAGGGGGCGAACACTGAAGCTTTCTTT. Translated, it gives CASSGQGANTEAFF.

The J gene is TRBJ2-3, the V gene TRBV11-2; TRBD2 aligns across 13 bases. The germline V gene has CDR1 SGHAT and CDR2 FQNNGV. The CDR3 length is 16 residues. Trimming at V came to 5 bases and at J to 4 bases, leaving 6 bases not matched to a gene. CDR3 sequence: CASSDPGLAGADTQYF. DNA of the CDR3: TGTGCCAGCAGCGACCCAGGACTAGCGGGAGCAGATACGCAGTATTTT.

The rearrangement uses TRBV6-1 and TRBJ2-7; perhaps TRBD2 as D (5 bases). The germline CDR1 and CDR2 sequences are MNHNS and SASEGT. The CDR3 spans 14 residues. V was shortened by 6 bases and J by 0 bases, with 12 bases between the two germline ends. The CDR3 here is CASRMEVVSYEQYF. For the CDR3, the DNA is TGTGCCAGCAGGATGGAGGTGGTCTCCTACGAGCAGTACTTC.

The V and J genes are TRBV5-1 and TRBJ1-2; 8 nucleotides match TRBD1. Germline assignment: CDR1 SGHRS and CDR2 YFSETQ. V gave up 3 bases and J gave up 5 bases; unmatched junction bases: 6. The CDR3 has 14 residues. The CDR3 reads CASSSEGTGYGYTF. In DNA, the CDR3 is TGCGCCAGCAGCTCGGAAGGGACAGGATATGGCTACACCTTC.

The V and J genes are TRBV4-1 and TRBJ2-1, with D perhaps TRBD1 (6 bases). V was trimmed by 7 bases and J by 3 bases, leaving 10 bases between them. The CDR3 consists of 13 residues. The germline CDR1 and CDR2 sequences are MGHRA and YSYEKL. The CDR3 DNA sequence: TGCGCCAGCACAGGGGTAAACTACAATGAGCAGTTCTTC. It is translated as CASTGVNYNEQFF.

The chain carries TRBV9 and TRBJ2-3, with D possibly being TRBD2 (6 bases). CDR3 length: 13 amino acids. CDR1 and CDR2 (germline): SGDLS, YYNGEE. Trimming took off 4 bases at V and 7 bases at J, with 13 bases between the two ends. CDR3: CASSPGDSYTQYF. Written as DNA, the CDR3 is TGTGCCAGCAGCCCGGGGGACTCTTATACGCAGTATTTT. Looking up the rest from reference TRBV9 and TRBJ2-3 gives the full variable domain: DSGVTQTPKHLITATGQRVTLRCSPRSGDLSVYWYQQSLDQGLQFLIQYYNGEERAKGNILERFSAQQFPDLHSELNLSSLELGDSALYFCASSPGDSYTQYFGPGTRLTVL.